The next 24 T cell receptor beta chains were all read from a single sample in a study of identical twins. MiXCR, applied by TCRdb to the 5' RACE reads, yields one record per CDR3 protein. The table records a few hundred thousand distinct CDR3 sequences, roughly 8% of them present only once. In addition, the sample was reused for a study of yellow fever vaccine responses in identical twins.

The sequencing input was CD8+ T cells sorted from blood. All receptors derive from a woman aged 18-30 years in good health.

In this sample, this clonotype turned up a few times. The chain carries TRBV27 and TRBJ2-1; D not resolved. V lost 5 bases, J lost 7 bases, and 9 bases lay in between. CDR1 is MNHEY, CDR2 SMNVEV, per germline (reference sequence). The CDR3 has 12 amino acids. CDR3 DNA: TGTGCCAGCAGTGCCCCCCGGAATGAGCAGTTCTTC. Its protein product is CASSAPRNEQFF.

J is TRBJ2-1 and V is TRBV15, with D uncertain. V gave up 3 bases and J gave up 4 bases, with 7 bases separating them. Germline V gene lookup returns CDR1 LNHNV and CDR2 YYDKDF (reference sequence). The CDR3 has 13 residues. The DNA for the CDR3 is TGTGCCACCAGCAGTAGACGTTACAATGAGCAGTTCTTC. It yields the protein CATSSRRYNEQFF.

This clonotype has only a few counts. J is TRBJ2-6 and V is TRBV10-3, with D unclear. The CDR3 has 15 residues. Germline V CDR1 and CDR2: ENHRY, SYGVKD. V lost 6 bases and J lost 3, with 12 bases in between. CDR3 loop: CAIRSPEFGANVLTF. In DNA, the CDR3 is TGTGCCATCAGGTCCCCCGAGTTTGGGGCCAACGTCCTGACTTTC.

This clonotype was counted between two and nine times. This chain connects TRBV29-1 to TRBJ2-7; 10 nucleotides match TRBD1. The germline V gene has CDR1 SQVTM and CDR2 ANQGSEA. This CDR3 comprises 13 residues. The trim removed 5 bases at V and 2 bases at J, leaving 3 bases unmatched. CDR3 bases: TGCAGCGTTTGGACAGGGGGAGCCTACGAGCAGTACTTC. It codes for CSVWTGGAYEQYF.

This clonotype was counted between two and nine times. The chain links TRBV6-2 or TRBV6-3 to TRBJ2-1; the D gene is possibly TRBD2 (7 bases). Germline loops: CDR1 MNHEY, CDR2 SVGEGT. Trimming cost V 7 bases and J 2 bases, with 27 bases left between them. The CDR3 is 19 amino acids. DNA of the CDR3: TGTGCCAGCACCTTCGACAGGTGGGGAGAGACTAGCACCTACAATGAGCAGTTCTTC. Its protein is CASTFDRWGETSTYNEQFF.

J is TRBJ2-3 and V is TRBV16; D may be TRBD1 (6 bases). This CDR3 contains 14 residues. V lost 6 bases to trimming and J lost 3 bases, with 13 bases between them. Germline V gene lookup returns CDR1 KGHSY and CDR2 FQNENV. This chain's CDR3 is CASSRPGATDTQYF. CDR3 nucleotide sequence: TGTGCCAGCAGTCGACCAGGGGCAACAGATACGCAGTATTTT.

This clonotype was detected only a few times. The chain uses TRBV6-2 or TRBV6-3 and TRBJ1-1, with D uncertain. V lost 5 bases to trimming and J lost 1 base, with 11 bases between them. The germline V gene has CDR1 MNHEY and CDR2 SVGEGT. This CDR3 contains 14 residues. CDR3 region: CASSTRIPNTEAFF. In DNA, the CDR3 is TGTGCCAGCAGTACCCGGATCCCGAACACTGAAGCTTTCTTT.

The chain has TRBV7-9 and TRBJ1-2, with unresolved D. This CDR3 has 12 amino acids. Germline V gene lookup returns CDR1 SEHNR and CDR2 FQNEAQ (reference sequence). V was clipped by 1 base and J by 7 bases, with 7 bases between them. The CDR3: CASSLGSAGYTF. CDR3 coding DNA: TGTGCCAGCAGCTTAGGTTCCGCTGGCTACACCTTC. Based on the CDR3 plus reference TRBV7-9 and TRBJ1-2, the full variable domain is DTGVSQNPRHKITKRGQNVTFRCDPISEHNRLYWYRQTLGQGPEFLTYFQNEAQLEKSRLLSDRFSAERPKGSFSTLEIQRTEQGDSAMYLCASSLGSAGYTFGSGTRLTVV.

The gene calls are TRBV10-1 and TRBJ2-3; D gene unclear. Germline V gene data show CDR1 as WNHNN and CDR2 as SYGVQD (reference sequence). This CDR3 contains 13 residues. V was clipped by 2 bases and J by 2 bases, with 5 bases between them. The chain's CDR3 is CASSETPTDTQYF. DNA for the CDR3: TGCGCCAGCAGTGAGACTCCCACAGATACGCAGTATTTT.

In this sample, this clonotype turned up a few times. The chain recombines TRBV27 with TRBJ2-7, with D maybe TRBD2 (6 bases). The CDR3 extends over 14 amino acids. In germline, CDR1 is MNHEY, CDR2 SMNVEV (reference sequence). With 5 bases removed from V and 5 bases from J, the gap between germline ends came to 16 bases. The CDR3 loop is CASSKELAYNEQYF. CDR3 coding DNA: TGTGCCAGCAGTAAAGAACTAGCTTACAACGAGCAGTACTTC.

This clonotype was seen repeatedly, ten times or more. The rearrangement uses TRBV4-3 and TRBJ2-1; D may be TRBD2 (5 bases). Trimming left V 1 base short and J 0 bases short, with 19 bases between. CDR3 size: 19 residues. Germline V lookup: CDR1 LGHNA, CDR2 YSLEER. The CDR3 region is CASSQVVGILANSYNEQFF. CDR3 DNA sequence: TGCGCCAGCAGCCAAGTGGTCGGGATCCTTGCGAACTCCTACAATGAGCAGTTCTTC.

This clonotype has more than one count but fewer than ten. V gene TRBV7-2 combines with J gene TRBJ2-3; 8 nucleotides match TRBD2. Germline V gives CDR1 SGHTA, CDR2 FQGNSA. The V and J ends lost 5 bases and 0 bases, in that order; junction bases with no gene match: 4. This CDR3 has 15 amino acids. The CDR3 is CASSELAASTDTQYF. In DNA, the CDR3 is TGTGCCAGCAGCGAACTAGCGGCGAGCACAGATACGCAGTATTTT.

In its sample, this clonotype was seen many times. This sequence joins TRBV10-3 and TRBJ2-5, with 7 bases lining up with TRBD1. The CDR3 loop spans 13 amino acids. The junction had 5 bases not matched to a gene; V was cut back by 5 bases and J by 5 bases. Germline V lookup: CDR1 ENHRY, CDR2 SYGVKD. The CDR3 loop is CAISNTGDETQYF. Written as DNA, the CDR3 is TGTGCCATCAGTAACACAGGGGACGAGACCCAGTACTTC.

The sample holds many counts of this clonotype. This sequence joins TRBV25-1 and TRBJ2-1, with D possibly matching TRBD2 (6 bases). This CDR3 contains 13 residues. Trimming shortened V by 5 bases and J by 7 bases, and 12 bases separated the two germline ends. From germline, CDR1 is MGHDK and CDR2 SYGVNS. The CDR3 loop is CASSKWGENEQFF. CDR3 sequence (DNA): TGTGCCAGCAGTAAATGGGGGGAAAATGAGCAGTTCTTC. Filled out from reference TRBV25-1 and TRBJ2-1, the complete variable domain reads EADIYQTPRYLVIGTGKKITLECSQTMGHDKMYWYQQDPGMELHLIHYSYGVNSTEKGDLSSESTVSRIRTEHFPLTLESARPSHTSQYLCASSKWGENEQFFGPGTRLTVL.

The chain is built from TRBV20-1 and TRBJ2-3; 10 bases agree with TRBD1. Trimming cost V 5 bases and J 5 bases; bases outside gene matches: 16. Germline V CDR1 and CDR2: DFQATT, SNEGSKA (reference sequence). There are 17 residues in the CDR3. The DNA for the CDR3 is TGCAGTGCTTCTGGGATCTTTCGACAGGGGGCGAAAGATACGCAGTATTTT. This gives the protein CSASGIFRQGAKDTQYF.

This clonotype was counted ten times or more. The chain recombines TRBV7-8 with TRBJ2-1, with no clear D. Per the germline V gene, CDR1 is SGHVS and CDR2 is FQNEAQ. This CDR3 has 15 residues. Trimming took 1 base from V and 0 from J, leaving 7 bases between them. The CDR3 here is CASSLDYPSYNEQFF. The CDR3 DNA reads TGTGCCAGCAGCTTAGACTATCCCTCCTACAATGAGCAGTTCTTC.

This clonotype was counted a few times. The chain uses TRBV7-3 and TRBJ2-2, with 11 bases aligning to TRBD1. Unmatched junction bases numbered 8, after V lost 5 bases and J lost 6 bases. Germline V gene data show CDR1 as SGHTA and CDR2 as FQGTGA. CDR3 size: 16 residues. Here the CDR3 DNA reads TGTGCCAGCAGCCCCCTGGACAGGGGGCTGTCCGGGGAGCTGTTTTTT. Protein: CASSPLDRGLSGELFF.

The chain couples TRBV15 to TRBJ2-5; D assignment may be TRBD1 or TRBD2 (5 bases each). Germline lookup yields CDR1 LNHNV and CDR2 YYDKDF (reference sequence). The CDR3 covers 14 residues. V lost 6 bases and J 4 bases, leaving 15 bases between the germline ends. The CDR3 reads CATREGRGRETQYF. The CDR3 nucleotides are TGTGCCACCAGAGAGGGGAGAGGAAGAGAGACCCAGTACTTC.

The chain couples TRBV12-3 or TRBV12-4 to TRBJ2-7, with 10 positions matching TRBD1. The CDR3 is made up of 14 amino acids. V trimming: 8 bases; J trimming: 5 bases; junction bases outside the gene matches: 9. The CDR3 DNA follows: TGTGCCAGCGGGTCAAAGGACAGGGGGGACGAGCAGTACTTC. Amino acids: CASGSKDRGDEQYF.

This clonotype was seen a few times. The J gene is TRBJ2-3, the V gene TRBV20-1; 11 bases fit TRBD2. This CDR3 spans 16 amino acids. The germline V gene encodes CDR1 DFQATT and CDR2 SNEGSKA (reference sequence). The V gene end was trimmed by 3 bases and the J gene end by 2 bases; junction bases not matched to a gene: 7. The CDR3 DNA follows: TGCAGTGCTAGTGAGTTACTAGCGGGGGACACAGATACGCAGTATTTT. This encodes CSASELLAGDTDTQYF.

Many counts were recorded for this clonotype. The chain combines TRBV6-5 with TRBJ2-3; D is unresolved. Germline V gives CDR1 MNHEY, CDR2 SVGAGI. The CDR3 extends over 18 amino acids. V lost 0 bases and J lost 1, with 17 bases in between. CDR3 sequence (DNA): TGTGCCAGCAGTTACTCGCCGTTCGTTCTGGCTGGCACAGATACGCAGTATTTT. Translating gives CASSYSPFVLAGTDTQYF.

The chain recombines TRBV7-9 with TRBJ2-2; D is uncertain. Germline CDR1 SEHNR, CDR2 FQNEAQ (reference sequence). Trimming stripped 1 base from V and 8 bases from J, with 8 bases between. The CDR3 spans 13 residues. The CDR3 sequence: CASSLDYPGELFF. Written as DNA, the CDR3 is TGTGCCAGCAGCTTAGACTACCCGGGGGAGCTGTTTTTT.

This clonotype was picked up a small number of times. The CDR3 spells CASSHLRTGLNTEAFF. In nucleotides, the CDR3 is TGTGCCAGCAGCCACTTGAGGACAGGACTGAACACTGAAGCTTTCTTT. The chain couples TRBV3-1 to TRBJ1-1; 7 positions agree with TRBD1. The CDR3 covers 16 residues. Germline CDR1 reads LGHDT; CDR2 reads YNNKEL (reference sequence). Unmatched junction bases numbered 7, after V lost 3 bases and J lost 0 bases.

CDR3 residues: CASSESGLANEQYF. CDR3 bases: TGTGCCAGCAGCGAATCGGGACTAGCAAACGAGCAGTACTTC. The chain has TRBV3-1 and TRBJ2-7; 9 bases align to TRBD2. The CDR3 length is 14 residues. Germline values: CDR1 LGHDT, CDR2 YNNKEL (reference sequence). V shed 5 bases, J shed 5 bases, and the junction held 7 bases outside the gene matches.